This entry lists 14 T cell receptor beta chains sequenced from one sample in a study of regulatory T cells in long-lasting Graves disease. Time point meaning: newly diagnosed GD, antithyroid drugs for less than 3 months. Preparation of the TCR library used RNA extracted from PBMCs. Arm-PCR with iRepertoire HTBI primers amplified the CDR3 regions for these TCR beta libraries. MiXCR, run by TCRdb on the multiplex PCR reads, gives a single entry per CDR3 protein. The repertoire holds 550,000 to 650,000 distinct CDR3 sequences, with roughly a sixth as singletons. These data also featured in a second study, about T cells in Graves' hyperthyroidism and ophthalmopathy.

The source was peripheral blood mononuclear cells (PBMCs), collected at new diagnosis, from a patient treated with antithyroid drugs. The receptors come from a man aged 18-30 years with Graves disease.

The V and J genes are TRBV9 and TRBJ2-1; D is unresolved. Germline assignment: CDR1 SGDLS and CDR2 YYNGEE. This CDR3 has 13 residues. V was trimmed by 1 base and J by 5 bases, leaving 7 bases between them. CDR3 coding DNA: TGTGCCAGCAGCGTACAGGCCCACAATGAGCAGTTCTTC. Translated: CASSVQAHNEQFF.

This clonotype was seen ten or more times. The rearrangement links TRBV6-1 to TRBJ1-1; no definite D call. This CDR3 spans 14 amino acids. Looked up from germline, CDR1 is MNHNS and CDR2 is SASEGT. Trimming removed 5 bases at V and 6 bases at J, with 16 bases between. The CDR3 DNA sequence: TGTGCCAGCAGTCCAACTTTTCATGTTGCTGAAGCTTTCTTT. It translates to CASSPTFHVAEAFF.

This clonotype was recorded many times. V usage is TRBV11-3 and J usage is TRBJ2-1; 15 bases agree with TRBD2. The trim removed 4 bases at V and 3 bases at J, leaving 4 bases unmatched. Per germline, CDR1 SGHNT and CDR2 YENEEA. The CDR3 has 17 residues. In DNA, the CDR3 is TGTGCCAGCAGCTCTGGGACTAGCGGGAGGTACTACAATGAGCAGTTCTTC. This codes for CASSSGTSGRYYNEQFF.

This chain links TRBV11-2 with TRBJ1-2; tentative D call: TRBD1 (5 bases). The V end lost 5 bases, the J end lost 6 bases, and 19 bases lay between the germline ends. The germline gives CDR1 SGHAT, CDR2 FQNNGV. CDR3 length: 15 amino acids. The CDR3 is CASSPLRGGTNGYTF. In DNA form, the CDR3 reads TGTGCCAGCAGCCCGCTGCGGGGGGGGACCAATGGCTACACCTTC.

This clonotype was counted ten times or more. The chain couples TRBV29-1 to TRBJ2-3; 9 nucleotides align to TRBD2. Trimming cost V 6 bases and J 7 bases; bases outside gene matches: 8. The CDR3 sequence is 13 residues long. Per the germline V gene, CDR1 is SQVTM and CDR2 is ANQGSEA. CDR3 in amino acids: CSVEEREANTQYF. The CDR3 DNA is TGCAGCGTGGAGGAGCGGGAGGCGAATACGCAGTATTTT.

The chain is built from TRBV29-1 and TRBJ1-2, with 9 bases that match TRBD1. There are 13 residues in the CDR3. CDR1 is SQVTM, CDR2 ANQGSEA, per germline. Trimming removed 6 bases from V and 4 bases from J; junction bases left unmatched: 6. The CDR3 protein is CSVRDRAGYGYTF. CDR3 DNA sequence: TGCAGCGTGAGGGACAGGGCAGGCTATGGCTACACCTTC.

This clonotype was seen only a few times. This chain uses TRBV6-1 with TRBJ2-1; 11 nucleotides align to TRBD2. The CDR3 has 16 amino acids. Germline CDR1 MNHNS, CDR2 SASEGT. The J segment lost 8 bases and the V segment lost 6 bases, leaving 12 bases of the junction unmatched. DNA of the CDR3: TGTGCCAGCAGCTCGGACCTAGCGGGAGGTGGGGATGAGCAGTTCTTC. Its protein product is CASSSDLAGGGDEQFF.

Many counts were recorded for this clonotype. CDR3 DNA sequence: TGCGCCAGCGGACCTTCCGGGACCCCGAACACTGAAGCTTTCTTT. Its protein product is CASGPSGTPNTEAFF. The J gene is TRBJ1-1, the V gene TRBV5-1; maybe TRBD1 (5 bases). The V end was cut by 7 bases, the J end by 1 base, with 17 bases between. This CDR3 region has 15 residues. Germline V gene data show CDR1 as SGHRS and CDR2 as YFSETQ.

The chain combines TRBV19 with TRBJ2-7; 7 bases match TRBD2. Unmatched junction bases numbered 8, after V lost 5 bases and J lost 1 base. There are 15 residues in the CDR3. Germline loops: CDR1 LNHDA, CDR2 SQIVND (reference sequence). The chain's CDR3 is CASSGSAAGSYEQYF. CDR3 bases: TGTGCCAGTAGTGGTTCCGCAGCGGGATCCTACGAGCAGTACTTC.

This clonotype showed up just a few times. This chain joins TRBV19 and TRBJ2-3, with unresolved D. V lost 5 bases and J lost 5, with 11 bases in between. The CDR3 has 13 amino acids. The germline V gene has CDR1 LNHDA and CDR2 SQIVND (reference sequence). The chain's CDR3 is CASSGLKGDTQYF. The DNA for the CDR3 is TGTGCCAGTAGTGGTCTAAAGGGAGATACGCAGTATTTT.

This clonotype was picked up many times. This chain connects TRBV7-9 to TRBJ2-7; D gene ambiguous. The CDR3 runs to 13 residues. V was shortened by 4 bases and J by 2 bases, with 9 bases between the two germline ends. Germline CDR1 and CDR2: SEHNR and FQNEAQ (reference sequence). The CDR3 DNA reads as TGTGCCAGCAGCTCCACCTCTCCCTACGAGCAGTACTTC. It specifies CASSSTSPYEQYF. Supplemented by reference TRBV7-9 and TRBJ2-7, the full variable domain reads DTGVSQNPRHKITKRGQNVTFRCDPISEHNRLYWYRQTLGQGPEFLTYFQNEAQLEKSRLLSDRFSAERPKGSFSTLEIQRTEQGDSAMYLCASSSTSPYEQYFGPGTRLTVT.

This chain connects TRBV12-3 or TRBV12-4 to TRBJ2-1, with D hard to call. The length of the CDR3 is 12 residues. The ends were cut back, 5 bases at V and 5 bases at J, with 7 bases in the middle. The CDR3 DNA sequence: TGTGCCAGCAGTCGGACCAACAATGAGCAGTTCTTC. It translates to CASSRTNNEQFF.

This clonotype was detected only a few times. The chain carries TRBV19 and TRBJ1-5; D is undetermined. Trimming cost V 11 bases and J 0 bases, with 17 bases left between them. The CDR3 is made up of 15 amino acids. Per germline, CDR1 LNHDA and CDR2 SQIVND (reference sequence). CDR3 protein: CAVSGPYYSNQPQHF. The CDR3 DNA is TGTGCCGTGTCAGGACCCTACTATAGCAATCAGCCCCAGCATTTT.

The rearrangement joins TRBV15 to TRBJ2-1; TRBD2 matches 8 bases. CDR3 size: 16 residues. Germline loops: CDR1 LNHNV, CDR2 YYDKDF (reference sequence). Losses at the gene ends were 3 bases for V and 4 bases for J; bases not matched to a gene: 8. Written as DNA, the CDR3 is TGTGCCACCAGCAGGTCCGGGACTAGGGGGTACAATGAGCAGTTCTTC. Its protein product is CATSRSGTRGYNEQFF.